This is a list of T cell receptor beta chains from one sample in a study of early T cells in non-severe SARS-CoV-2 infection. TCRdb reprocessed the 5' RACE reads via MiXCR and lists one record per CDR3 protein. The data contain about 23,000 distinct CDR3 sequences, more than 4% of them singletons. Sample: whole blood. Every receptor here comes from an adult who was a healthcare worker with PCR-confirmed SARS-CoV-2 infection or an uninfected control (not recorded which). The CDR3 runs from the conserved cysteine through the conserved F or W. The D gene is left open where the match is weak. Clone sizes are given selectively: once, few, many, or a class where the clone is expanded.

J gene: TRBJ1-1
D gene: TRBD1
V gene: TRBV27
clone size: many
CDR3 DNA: TGTGCCAGCAGTGCAGACAGGGTTGTATTATTTAGGACTGAAGCTTTCTTT
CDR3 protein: CASSADRVVLFRTEAFF

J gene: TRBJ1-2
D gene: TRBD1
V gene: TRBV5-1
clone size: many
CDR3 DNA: TGCGCCAGCAGCTTGGCAGTGGGACAGGGAGAAGGCTACACCTTC
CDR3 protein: CASSLAVGQGEGYTF

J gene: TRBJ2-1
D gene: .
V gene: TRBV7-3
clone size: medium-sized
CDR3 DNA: TGTGCCAGCAGCCTTGGGGCCACTGGTAATGAGCAGTTCTTC
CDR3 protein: CASSLGATGNEQFF

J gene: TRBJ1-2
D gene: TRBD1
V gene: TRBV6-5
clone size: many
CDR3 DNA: TGTGCCAGCAGTCCCGACAGGGGCTATGGCTACACCTTC
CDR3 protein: CASSPDRGYGYTF

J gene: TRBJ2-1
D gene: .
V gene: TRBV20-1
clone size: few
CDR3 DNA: TGCAGTCAGTTGTATTCCGCACGGGTGGGGTTCTTC
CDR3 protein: CSQLYSARVGFF

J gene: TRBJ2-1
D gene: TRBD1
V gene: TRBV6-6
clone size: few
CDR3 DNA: TGTGCCAGCAGTTCCCTCTATACAGGGGAACCTTATCACAATGAGCAGTTCTTC
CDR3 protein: CASSSLYTGEPYHNEQFF

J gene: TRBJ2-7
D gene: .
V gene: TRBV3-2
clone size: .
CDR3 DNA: TGTGCCAGCAGCCAAGATTGGGACCCCTACGAGCAGTACTTC
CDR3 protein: CASSQDWDPYEQYF

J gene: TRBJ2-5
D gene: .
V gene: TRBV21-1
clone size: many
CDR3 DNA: TGTGCCAGCAGCAAAGTCCGGACAGGCCAAGAGACCCAGTACTTC
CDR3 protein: CASSKVRTGQETQYF

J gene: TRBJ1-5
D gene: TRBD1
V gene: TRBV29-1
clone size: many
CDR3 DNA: TGCAGCGCAACGACAGGGGGCGGTGGGGATCAGCCCCAGCATTTT
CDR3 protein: CSATTGGGGDQPQHF

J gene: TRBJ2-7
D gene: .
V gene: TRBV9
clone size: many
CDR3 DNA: TGTGCCAGCAGCGTAGATCTGGGCTTATCCTACGAGCAGTACTTC
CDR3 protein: CASSVDLGLSYEQYF

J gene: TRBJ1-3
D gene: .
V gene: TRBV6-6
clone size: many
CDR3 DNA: TGTGCCAGCAGTTCTCCCCCGACACGTTACTCTGGAAACACCATATATTTT
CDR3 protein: CASSSPPTRYSGNTIYF

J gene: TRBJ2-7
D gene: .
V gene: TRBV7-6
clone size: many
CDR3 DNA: TGTGCCAGCAGCCCCTTGGACGGATCCTACGAGCAGTACTTC
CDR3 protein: CASSPLDGSYEQYF

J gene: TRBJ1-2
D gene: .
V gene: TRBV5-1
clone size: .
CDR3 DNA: TGCGCCAGCAGCCAACAGGCTAACTATGGCTACACCTTC
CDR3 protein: CASSQQANYGYTF

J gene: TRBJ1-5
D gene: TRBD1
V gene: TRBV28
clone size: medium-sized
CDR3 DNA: TGTGCCAGCAGTTTATGGAGACAGGGGCGTCAGCCCCAGCATTTT
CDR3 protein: CASSLWRQGRQPQHF

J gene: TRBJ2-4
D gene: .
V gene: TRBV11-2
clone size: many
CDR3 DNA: TGTGCCAGCAGCTTAGACGGGAGCAATGAGGCCAAAAACATTCAGTACTTC
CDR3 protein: CASSLDGSNEAKNIQYF

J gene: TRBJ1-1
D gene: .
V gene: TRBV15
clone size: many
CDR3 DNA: TGTGCCACCAGCAGGTCGGGGGGGAGGAGATCAGCTTTCTTT
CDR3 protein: CATSRSGGRRSAFF

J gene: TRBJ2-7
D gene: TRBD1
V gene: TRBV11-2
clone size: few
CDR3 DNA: TGTGCCAGCAGCCACCGACAGGGTTCCTACGAGCAGTACTTC
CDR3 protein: CASSHRQGSYEQYF

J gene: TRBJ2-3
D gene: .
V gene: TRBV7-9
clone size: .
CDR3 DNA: TGTGCCAGCAGCTCCCCGTGGGCACCAGATACGCAGTATTTT
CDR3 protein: CASSSPWAPDTQYF

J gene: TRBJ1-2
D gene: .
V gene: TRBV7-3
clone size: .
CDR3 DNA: TGTGCCAGCAGTTCCGGGACGGACTATGGCTACACCTTC
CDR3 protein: CASSSGTDYGYTF

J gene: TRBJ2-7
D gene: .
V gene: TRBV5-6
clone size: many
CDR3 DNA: TGTGCCAGCAGCTTTCTGGGGGGCCACGAGCAGTACTTC
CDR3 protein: CASSFLGGHEQYF

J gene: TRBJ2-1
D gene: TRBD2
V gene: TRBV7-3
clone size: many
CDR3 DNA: TGTGCCAGCAGCTCGACTAGCGGGGGTACCTACAATGAGCAGTTCTTC
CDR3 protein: CASSSTSGGTYNEQFF

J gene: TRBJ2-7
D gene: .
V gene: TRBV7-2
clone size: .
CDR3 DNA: TGTGCCAGCAGCCTGATGGGGCAGTCCTCCTACGAGCAGTACTTC
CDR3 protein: CASSLMGQSSYEQYF

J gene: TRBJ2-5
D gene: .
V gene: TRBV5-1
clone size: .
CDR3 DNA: TGCGCCAGCAGCTTGCGAGGCTTGCGTGTTCAAGAGACCCAGTACTTC
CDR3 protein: CASSLRGLRVQETQYF

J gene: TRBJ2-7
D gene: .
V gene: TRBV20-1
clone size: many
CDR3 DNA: TGCAGTGCTAGAGATCCAACCGGTAATGGGTACGAGCAGTACTTC
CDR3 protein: CSARDPTGNGYEQYF

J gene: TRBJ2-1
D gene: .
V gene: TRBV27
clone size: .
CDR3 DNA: TGTGCCAGCAGTTTATTACCCAGTACGAGCTCCTACAATGAGCAGTTCTTC
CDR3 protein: CASSLLPSTSSYNEQFF

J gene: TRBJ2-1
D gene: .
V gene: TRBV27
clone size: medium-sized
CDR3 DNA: TGTGCCAGCAGCACGGACAGAATCTACAATGAGCAGTTCTTC
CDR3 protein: CASSTDRIYNEQFF

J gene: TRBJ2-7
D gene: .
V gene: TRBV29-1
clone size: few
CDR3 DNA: TGCAGCGTTGAAATGACAGACTACGAGCAGTACTTC
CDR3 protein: CSVEMTDYEQYF

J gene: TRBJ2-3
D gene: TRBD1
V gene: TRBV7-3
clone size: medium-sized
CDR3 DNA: TGTGCCAGCAGCTTAACTACAGGGGCCAGCACAGATACGCAGTATTTT
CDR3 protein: CASSLTTGASTDTQYF

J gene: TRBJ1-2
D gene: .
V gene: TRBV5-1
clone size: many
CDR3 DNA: TGCGCCAGCAGCTTCTCCCCTCCCTCCTATGGCTACACCTTC
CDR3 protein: CASSFSPPSYGYTF

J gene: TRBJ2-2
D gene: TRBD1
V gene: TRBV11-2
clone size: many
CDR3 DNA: TGTGCCAGCAGCTTGACAGGGCTGTCCGGGGAGCTGTTTTTT
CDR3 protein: CASSLTGLSGELFF

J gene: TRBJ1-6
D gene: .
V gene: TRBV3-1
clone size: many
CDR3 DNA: TGTGCCAGCAGCCAAGAGGGGGGGTATAATTCACCCCTCCACTTT
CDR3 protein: CASSQEGGYNSPLHF

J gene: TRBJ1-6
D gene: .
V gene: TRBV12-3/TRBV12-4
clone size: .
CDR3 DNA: TGTGCCAGCAGTTTAAGTCAGGGTGATTCACCCCTCCACTTT
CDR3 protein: CASSLSQGDSPLHF

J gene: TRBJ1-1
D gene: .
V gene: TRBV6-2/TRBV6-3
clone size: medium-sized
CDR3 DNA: TGTGCCAGCAGTTACTCGTCGGGGGTGAACACTGAAGCTTTCTTT
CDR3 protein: CASSYSSGVNTEAFF